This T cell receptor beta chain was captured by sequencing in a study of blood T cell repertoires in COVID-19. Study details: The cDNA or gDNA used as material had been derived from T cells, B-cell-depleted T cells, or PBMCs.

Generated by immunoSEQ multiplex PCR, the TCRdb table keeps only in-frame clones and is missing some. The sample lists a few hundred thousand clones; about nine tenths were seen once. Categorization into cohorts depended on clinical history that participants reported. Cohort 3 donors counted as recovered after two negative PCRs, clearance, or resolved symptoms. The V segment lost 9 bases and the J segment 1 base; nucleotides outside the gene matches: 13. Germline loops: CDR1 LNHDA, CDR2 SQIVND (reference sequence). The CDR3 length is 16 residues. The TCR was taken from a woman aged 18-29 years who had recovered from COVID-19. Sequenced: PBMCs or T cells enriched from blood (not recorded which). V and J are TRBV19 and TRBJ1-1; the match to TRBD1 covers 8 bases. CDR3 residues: CASYRTGIYRNTEAFF. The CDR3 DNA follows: TGTGCCAGCTACAGGACAGGGATTTATCGGAACACTGAAGCTTTCTTT.